This TCR beta chain was profiled in a study of blood T cell repertoires in COVID-19. CDR3 length: 16 amino acids. V was pared by 3 bases and J by 0 bases, with 4 bases of the junction left unmatched. Germline loops: CDR1 KGHDR, CDR2 SFDVKD. All enrollees were about 18 to 89 years old and from approximately 24 US areas. The authors' processing: Scientists estimated how many nucleated cells there were by amplifying reference gene primers. Only in-frame clones appear in the TCRdb table, and some are missing; sequencing was by immunoSEQ multiplex PCR. V, J and clone size are those of that table, while D and trimming were read from the DNA. The sample has roughly 290,000 clones; 90% are singletons.

The specimen was PBMCs or T cells enriched from blood (not recorded which). The chain couples TRBV24-1 to TRBJ1-5, with 7 bases fitting TRBD1. The clonotype was recovered from a woman aged 18-29 years with acute COVID-19. Here the CDR3 DNA reads TGTGCCACCAGTGATCCTAACAGGGGTAGCAATCAGCCCCAGCATTTT. Its translation is CATSDPNRGSNQPQHF.